This TCR beta chain was found in a study of blood T cell repertoires in COVID-19. Study information: The United States, Italy and Spain were the sources of the acute and convalescent COVID-19 samples. T cells, B-cell-depleted T cells, or PBMCs supplied cDNA or gDNA.

V was clipped by 3 bases and J by 5 bases, with 7 bases between them. Germline V CDR1 and CDR2: LNHDA, SQIVND (reference sequence). CDR3 size: 13 residues. In the original processing: Reference gene primer amplification yielded estimated nucleated cell counts. Libraries were prepared by immunoSEQ multiplex PCR; TCRdb keeps only in-frame clonotypes and omits some of them. The V and J calls and clone size come from that table; D and trimming were worked out from the DNA. The sample lists roughly 100,000 clones; around 87% were seen once. The sample comprised peripheral blood. The clonotype originates from a woman of 80 years or more with acute or convalescent COVID-19. V usage is TRBV19 and J usage is TRBJ1-4; D remains unclear. DNA of the CDR3: TGTGCCAGTAGTATTTTCGGGAATGAAAAACTGTTTTTT. Protein product: CASSIFGNEKLFF.